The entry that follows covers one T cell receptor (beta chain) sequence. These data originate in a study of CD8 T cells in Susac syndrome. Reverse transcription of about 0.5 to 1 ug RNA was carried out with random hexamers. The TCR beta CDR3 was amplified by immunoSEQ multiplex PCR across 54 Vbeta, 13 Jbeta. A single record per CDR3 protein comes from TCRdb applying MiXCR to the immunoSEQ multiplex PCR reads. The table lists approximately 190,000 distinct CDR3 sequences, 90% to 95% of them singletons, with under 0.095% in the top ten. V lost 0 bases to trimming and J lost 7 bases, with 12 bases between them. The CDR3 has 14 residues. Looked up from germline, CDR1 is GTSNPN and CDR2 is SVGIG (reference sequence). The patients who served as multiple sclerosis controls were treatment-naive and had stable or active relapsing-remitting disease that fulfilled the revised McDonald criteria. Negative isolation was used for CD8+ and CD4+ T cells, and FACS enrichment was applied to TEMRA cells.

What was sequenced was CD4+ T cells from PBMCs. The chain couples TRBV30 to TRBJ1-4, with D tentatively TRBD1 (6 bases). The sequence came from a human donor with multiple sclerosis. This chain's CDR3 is CAWSVSQGREKLFF. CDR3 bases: TGTGCCTGGAGTGTGAGTCAGGGGCGTGAAAAACTGTTTTTT.